The next 21 T cell receptor beta chains were all read from a single sample in a study of blood T cell repertoires in COVID-19 (dated by TCRdb to between 2020 and 2021). The library came from the immunoSEQ multiplex PCR assay. As stored in TCRdb, this immuneACCESS dataset retains in-frame rearrangements with V and J assigned. A fraction of the clones does not appear; measured against another copy, unresolved V genes explain less than half of the discrepancy, and the remainder lacks a known reason. Within this sample are approximately 100,000 clones, with around 84% of them counted one time only. Jointly, the top ten make up 1.5% to 2% of the sample. Sequenced input: peripheral blood. The receptors derive from a woman aged 65 to 85 with active or convalescent COVID-19.

The chain employs TRBV29-1 and TRBJ1-2, with TRBD1 identical over 7 bases. V dropped 6 bases and J dropped 5; count of bases not matched to a gene: 12. Germline values: CDR1 SQVTM, CDR2 ANQGSEA. The CDR3 totals 14 residues. Here the CDR3 reads CSVVDRAGAYGYTF. CDR3 bases: TGCAGCGTCGTTGACAGGGCAGGGGCTTATGGCTACACCTTC. Variable domain in full (rest from reference TRBV29-1 and TRBJ1-2): SAVISQKPSRDICQRGTSLTIQCQVDSQVTMMFWYRQQPGQSLTLIATANQGSEATYESGFVIDKFPISRPNLTFSTLTVSNMSPEDSSIYLCSVVDRAGAYGYTFGSGTRLTVV.

The CDR3 coding sequence is TGTGCCAGCAGCTTGGGGGGGGGCGGTATCAGCAATCAGCCCCAGCATTTT. Translated, it gives CASSLGGGGISNQPQHF. V is TRBV7-2 and J is TRBJ1-5, with TRBD1 as a possible D gene (6 bases). Trimming took 3 bases from V and 1 from J, leaving 16 bases between them. Germline V gives CDR1 SGHTA, CDR2 FQGNSA. The CDR3 runs 17 residues.

V and J are TRBV5-5 and TRBJ2-1, with TRBD1 matching over 8 bases. Germline CDR1 SGHKS, CDR2 YYEKEE (reference sequence). The CDR3 sequence is 15 residues long. Germline trimming cut 2 bases from V and 6 bases from J; bases unmatched to any gene: 7. The CDR3 DNA reads TGTGCCAGCAGCTTAGGACAGGGCCTTTTCAATGAGCAGTTCTTC. Protein: CASSLGQGLFNEQFF.

In the case of this clone: Different DNA sequences within this sample yield the same CDR3. The V and J genes are TRBV28 and TRBJ1-3; 9 bases are a match to TRBD1. The CDR3 spans 15 residues. V was pared by 4 bases and J by 3 bases, with 4 bases of the junction left unmatched. CDR1 is MDHEN and CDR2 is SYDVKM in the germline V gene. In DNA, the CDR3 is TGTGCCAGCAGTTCACAGGGGGCGGATGGAAACACCATATATTTT. It yields the protein CASSSQGADGNTIYF. Combining the CDR3 with reference TRBV28 and TRBJ1-3 gives the whole variable domain DVKVTQSSRYLVKRTGEKVFLECVQDMDHENMFWYRQDPGLGLRLIYFSYDVKMKEKGDIPEGYSVSREKKERFSLILESASTNQTSMYLCASSSQGADGNTIYFGEGSWLTVV.

J is TRBJ1-2 and V is TRBV7-3; 9 bases align to TRBD1. Germline V CDR1 and CDR2: SGHTA, FQGTGA. The CDR3 consists of 14 residues. V lost 5 bases, J lost 5 bases, and 6 bases stayed unmatched. CDR3 residues: CASSPGQGRYGYTF. The CDR3 DNA reads TGTGCCAGCAGCCCCGGACAGGGGCGTTATGGCTACACCTTC.

The genes are TRBV27 and TRBJ1-4, with D perhaps matching TRBD1 (6 bases). The V and J ends lost 8 bases and 0 bases respectively, with 10 bases between them. The CDR3 runs 14 residues. Germline lookup yields CDR1 MNHEY and CDR2 SMNVEV (reference sequence). The CDR3 DNA is TGTGCCAGCGGTAGGACAGCAACTAATGAAAAACTGTTTTTT. It specifies CASGRTATNEKLFF.

The chain has TRBV4-3 and TRBJ1-2; maybe TRBD1 (6 bases). Germline CDR1 and CDR2: LGHNA and YSLEER. The CDR3 consists of 15 residues. V was cut by 3 bases and J by 1 base, with 12 bases left in between. The CDR3 DNA reads as TGCGCCAGCAGCCAGCCAGGGGCCCATAACTATGGCTACACCTTC. Translation: CASSQPGAHNYGYTF.

V usage is TRBV5-4 and J usage is TRBJ1-6; perhaps TRBD1 as D (5 bases). Trimming cost V 5 bases and J 7 bases, with 10 bases left between them. The CDR3 covers 13 residues. The germline CDR1 and CDR2 sequences are SGHNT and YYREEE (reference sequence). CDR3 sequence: CASRGTENSPLHF. For the CDR3, the DNA is TGTGCCAGCAGAGGGACTGAGAATTCACCCCTCCACTTT.

This clone came up a few times. This rearrangement joins TRBV10-3 to TRBJ2-1; D is unclear. Germline V gene data show CDR1 as ENHRY and CDR2 as SYGVKD. The CDR3 is made up of 12 amino acids. Trimming stripped 6 bases from V and 12 bases from J, with 15 bases between. The CDR3 protein is CAISGESLPQFF. The CDR3 bases are TGTGCCATCAGCGGAGAAAGTCTGCCGCAGTTCTTC.

This clone was counted only a few times. This rearrangement joins TRBV14 to TRBJ1-6; D might be TRBD1 (5 bases). The CDR3 covers 14 residues. Trimming took 3 bases from V and 9 from J, leaving 12 bases between them. The germline CDR1 and CDR2 sequences are SGHDN and FVKESK. The CDR3 sequence: CASSHTGQGSPLHF. DNA for the CDR3: TGTGCCAGCAGCCATACAGGTCAAGGTTCACCCCTCCACTTT.

The CDR3 region is CASRLGLSNTEAFF. DNA of the CDR3: TGTGCCAGCAGGCTCGGACTCTCGAACACTGAAGCTTTCTTT. This chain uses TRBV28 with TRBJ1-1; D unclear. The V and J ends lost 6 bases and 1 base respectively, with 12 bases between them. The germline V gene encodes CDR1 MDHEN and CDR2 SYDVKM. This CDR3 is 14 amino acids long.

The CDR3 region has the DNA TGCGCCAGCAGCCCCGGGACAGGGAACTATGGCTACACCTTC. It encodes CASSPGTGNYGYTF. The chain combines TRBV5-1 with TRBJ1-2; TRBD1 matches 9 bases. The CDR3 has 14 residues. CDR1 and CDR2 from the germline V gene are SGHRS and YFSETQ. Germline trimming cut 4 bases from V and 2 bases from J; bases unmatched to any gene: 3.

The rearrangement uses TRBV7-6 and TRBJ2-1; 8 nucleotides line up with TRBD2. This CDR3 has 15 residues. Trimming at V came to 1 base and at J to 8 bases, leaving 7 bases not matched to a gene. Germline CDR1 reads SGHVS; CDR2 reads FNYEAQ. The CDR3 DNA reads TGTGCCAGCAGCTTAGTAGCGGGGCCCCTAGATGAGCAGTTCTTC. Its protein is CASSLVAGPLDEQFF.

This clone was seen only once. The V and J genes are TRBV7-2 and TRBJ1-1, with TRBD1 as a possible D gene (6 bases). The CDR3 length is 15 residues. Trimming left V 2 bases short and J 4 bases short, with 14 bases between. Germline-derived CDR1 and CDR2 are SGHTA and FQGNSA. CDR3 coding DNA: TGTGCCAGCAGCTTATCCACAGGGATGGCCACTGAAGCTTTCTTT. Its protein product is CASSLSTGMATEAFF. Filled out from reference TRBV7-2 and TRBJ1-1, the complete variable domain reads GAGVSQSPSNKVTEKGKDVELRCDPISGHTALYWYRQSLGQGLEFLIYFQGNSAPDKSGLPSDRFSAERTGGSVSTLTIQRTQQEDSAVYLCASSLSTGMATEAFFGQGTRLTVV.

The chain carries TRBV11-2 and TRBJ2-7, with D perhaps matching TRBD1 (6 bases). The CDR3 extends over 14 amino acids. Germline V lookup: CDR1 SGHAT, CDR2 FQNNGV. Trimming took 3 bases from V and 1 from J, leaving 10 bases between them. The CDR3 spells CASSLRQESYEQYF. CDR3 DNA: TGTGCCAGCAGCTTGCGACAGGAGTCCTACGAGCAGTACTTC.

The chain combines TRBV10-3 with TRBJ2-2; possibly TRBD2 for D (7 bases). CDR3 length equals 17 residues. V shed 4 bases and J shed 4 bases, with 19 bases lying between them. Germline CDR1 ENHRY, CDR2 SYGVKD. CDR3 sequence reads: CAISGGIGGGLTGELFF. The CDR3 nucleotides are TGTGCCATCAGTGGGGGAATTGGCGGGGGCCTCACCGGGGAGCTGTTTTTT.

The chain joins TRBV6-5 to TRBJ2-7; D not resolved. V lost 6 bases, J lost 2 bases, and 14 bases lay in between. CDR1 is MNHEY, CDR2 SVGAGI, per germline. The CDR3 length is 14 residues. The CDR3: CASSPVGSTYEQYF. CDR3 sequence (DNA): TGTGCCAGCAGCCCCGTTGGTTCTACCTACGAGCAGTACTTC.

This rearrangement joins TRBV5-1 to TRBJ1-2; tentatively, D is TRBD1 (5 bases). The CDR3 has 15 residues. From germline, CDR1 is SGHRS and CDR2 YFSETQ. V was shortened by 0 bases and J by 7 bases, with 16 bases between the two germline ends. DNA of the CDR3: TGCGCCAGCAGCTTGGAGGCAGGGCGAACGAGTGGCTACACCTTC. Its translation is CASSLEAGRTSGYTF. Full variable domain (outside the CDR3, taken from reference TRBV5-1 and TRBJ1-2): KAGVTQTPRYLIKTRGQQVTLSCSPISGHRSVSWYQQTPGQGLQFLFEYFSETQRNKGNFPGRFSGRQFSNSRSEMNVSTLELGDSALYLCASSLEAGRTSGYTFGSGTRLTVV.

This rearrangement joins TRBV18 to TRBJ2-1; D is uncertain. Trimming left V 2 bases short and J 0 bases short, with 8 bases between. The germline V gene has CDR1 KGHSH and CDR2 LQKENI. CDR3 length: 15 residues. CDR3 in amino acids: CASSPSESSYNEQFF. DNA of the CDR3: TGTGCCAGCTCACCATCGGAGAGCTCCTACAATGAGCAGTTCTTC.

The rearrangement uses TRBV7-8 and TRBJ1-1; 8 nucleotides align to TRBD1. This CDR3 comprises 15 residues. CDR1 and CDR2 from the germline V gene are SGHVS and FQNEAQ. Germline trimming cut 4 bases from V and 1 base from J; bases unmatched to any gene: 5. Written as DNA, the CDR3 is TGTGCCAGCAGCTCCAGGACAGGGACGAACACTGAAGCTTTCTTT. Translated: CASSSRTGTNTEAFF.

This rearrangement joins TRBV28 to TRBJ1-5, with D hard to call. The length of the CDR3 is 12 residues. Trimming shortened V by 9 bases and J by 4 bases, and 10 bases separated the two germline ends. Germline CDR1 is MDHEN and CDR2 is SYDVKM. The CDR3 loop is CASTNGNQPQHF. In nucleotides, the CDR3 is TGTGCCAGTACCAACGGGAATCAGCCCCAGCATTTT.